This entry lists 12 T cell receptor beta chains sequenced from one sample in a study of OX40 agonist ivuxolimab in advanced cancers. The data were produced by immunoSEQ multiplex PCR, yet TCRdb's version contains in-frame clones alone and is incomplete. In the table there are about 84,000 clones, roughly 84% of which are singletons. The sample was CD4+ or CD8+ T cells sorted from blood, taken in a trial of the OX40 agonist ivuxolimab. The receptor source for this set is an adult with an advanced solid tumor such as melanoma, head and neck, liver or kidney cancer.

A note on this clone: At one end the junction does not follow the germline gene, possibly because of a read error. V usage is TRBV19 and J usage is TRBJ1-2; D call uncertain. This CDR3 has 13 amino acids. Germline loops: CDR1 LNHDA, CDR2 SQIVND (reference sequence). The CDR3 reads CASGIDRSGGYTF. The CDR3 region has the DNA TGTGCCAGTGGTATAGACCGGTCCGGCGGCTACACCTTC.

V and J are TRBV19 and TRBJ1-2; 8 bases agree with TRBD1. The length of the CDR3 is 14 residues. The J segment lost 2 bases and the V segment lost 7 bases, leaving 6 bases of the junction unmatched. The germline CDR1 and CDR2 sequences are LNHDA and SQIVND (reference sequence). The chain's CDR3 is CASTTRQGNYGYTF. The CDR3 bases are TGTGCCAGTACCACTAGACAGGGGAACTATGGCTACACCTTC.

The CDR3 is CASSLGGGHTEAFF. CDR3 DNA: TGCGCCAGCAGCTTGGGTGGGGGGCACACTGAAGCTTTCTTT. This chain links TRBV5-1 with TRBJ1-1, with D maybe TRBD1 (6 bases). V shed 0 bases and J shed 3 bases, with 9 bases lying between them. There are 14 residues in the CDR3. The germline gives CDR1 SGHRS, CDR2 YFSETQ.

The chain employs TRBV21-1 and TRBJ2-5. TRBV21-1 counts as a pseudogene. This CDR3 contains 13 residues. CDR3 sequence (DNA): TGTGCCAGCACCCCTATGGGCTCGGGGACCCAGTACTTC. As protein: CASTPMGSGTQYF.

The chain has TRBV7-2 and TRBJ2-7; 9 nucleotides align to TRBD1. The CDR3 has 13 amino acids. V lost 5 bases to trimming and J lost 7 bases; unmatched junction nucleotides: 6. Germline V lookup: CDR1 SGHTA, CDR2 FQGNSA. The CDR3 DNA sequence: TGTGCCAGCAGCCCGACAGGGGGGAGAGAGCAGTACTTC. Translating gives CASSPTGGREQYF.

The V call is TRBV7-3, the J call TRBJ2-1, with D maybe TRBD1 (6 bases). CDR1 and CDR2 (germline): SGHTA, FQGTGA. The CDR3 length is 14 residues. Trimming stripped 2 bases from V and 10 bases from J, with 15 bases between. Written as DNA, the CDR3 is TGTGCCAGCAGCTTACAGGGGTGGGATCGCGAGCAGTTCTTC. Encoded protein: CASSLQGWDREQFF.

This clone was observed a single time. V is TRBV19 and J is TRBJ1-5, with TRBD1 identical over 11 bases. V lost 7 bases to trimming and J lost 6 bases; unmatched junction nucleotides: 8. This CDR3 spans 15 amino acids. CDR1 LNHDA and CDR2 SQIVND come from the germline V gene (reference sequence). The CDR3 protein is CASTRTGGRSQPQHF. The CDR3 coding sequence is TGTGCCAGTACCCGGACAGGGGGCCGTAGTCAGCCCCAGCATTTT.

Comment on this clone: Other DNA sequences from this sample encode an identical CDR3 as well. The genes are TRBV7-2 and TRBJ2-4; D is undetermined. V was shortened by 1 base and J by 0 bases, with 4 bases between the two germline ends. Germline V CDR1 and CDR2: SGHTA, FQGNSA. The CDR3 is 14 amino acids. In nucleotides, the CDR3 is TGTGCCAGCAGCTTAGGCGGAGCCAAAAACATTCAGTACTTC. Its translation: CASSLGGAKNIQYF.

The chain recombines TRBV29-1 with TRBJ2-5; unclear D gene. The V gene's germline CDR1 is SQVTM and CDR2 ANQGSEA. V shed 4 bases and J shed 0 bases, with 9 bases lying between them. The CDR3 extends over 13 amino acids. CDR3 protein: CSVVEQDQETQYF. The CDR3 DNA is TGCAGCGTTGTAGAACAAGACCAAGAGACCCAGTACTTC.

The chain uses TRBV18 and TRBJ1-2; 9 bases are shared with TRBD1. The length of the CDR3 is 16 residues. The V and J ends lost 3 bases and 7 bases, in that order; junction bases with no gene match: 12. CDR1 is KGHSH and CDR2 is LQKENI in the germline V gene. The CDR3: CASSPSISDRGGGYTF. The CDR3, as DNA: TGTGCCAGCTCACCTTCCATCTCGGACAGGGGTGGTGGCTACACCTTC.

This clone is a singleton in its sample. The rearrangement links TRBV5-1 to TRBJ2-5; D is possibly TRBD1 or TRBD2 (6 bases each). Trimming cost V 3 bases and J 10 bases, with 22 bases left between them. Germline V CDR1 and CDR2: SGHRS, YFSETQ. This CDR3 is 15 amino acids long. The CDR3, as DNA: TGCGCCAGCAGCTATGCTAGCGAGAAACCAGGGGACCAGTACTTC. Protein product: CASSYASEKPGDQYF. Together with reference TRBV5-1 and TRBJ2-5, the CDR3 gives the full variable domain: KAGVTQTPRYLIKTRGQQVTLSCSPISGHRSVSWYQQTPGQGLQFLFEYFSETQRNKGNFPGRFSGRQFSNSRSEMNVSTLELGDSALYLCASSYASEKPGDQYFGPGTRLLVL.

The chain carries TRBV9 and TRBJ2-1, with 10 bases matching TRBD2. Germline CDR1 reads SGDLS; CDR2 reads YYNGEE. CDR3 length: 15 amino acids. The V and J ends lost 1 base and 9 bases, in that order; junction bases with no gene match: 7. The CDR3: CASSVLAGVAGEQFF. The CDR3 DNA reads TGTGCCAGCAGCGTACTAGCGGGGGTAGCGGGTGAGCAGTTCTTC.